This T cell receptor beta chain came from a study of blood T cell repertoires in COVID-19. Individuals drawn from 24 US areas were about 18 to 90 years old. In assigning cohorts, the study relied on participant-reported clinical history. Germline loops: CDR1 LGHDT, CDR2 YNNKEL (reference sequence). The CDR3 is 14 amino acids. V was clipped by 3 bases and J by 4 bases, with 12 bases between them. Authors' data handling: The authors estimated nucleated cell counts from reference gene primer amplification. Assay used: immunoSEQ multiplex PCR; TCRdb lists only in-frame clones, some missing. That table is the source of V, J and clone size, and D and trimming were worked out from the DNA. The table lists some 240,000 clones, 80% to 90% of them singletons, with approximately 4.5% in the top ten.

The sequencing sample was made of PBMCs or T cells enriched from blood (not recorded which). This chain uses TRBV3-1 (or the pseudogene TRBV3-2) with TRBJ1-1; D not certain. This receptor was obtained from a man aged 25 to 45 with acute COVID-19. This chain's CDR3 is CASSQGTRVTEAFF. The CDR3 coding sequence is TGTGCCAGCAGCCAGGGCACCAGAGTCACTGAAGCTTTCTTT.